This T cell receptor beta chain came from a study of identical twins. This clonotype was counted ten times or more. Its antigen is undetermined. Each cDNA held unique molecular identifiers, and template switching gave it a universal primer site. TCRdb passed the 5' RACE reads through MiXCR, listing each CDR3 protein once. Here the sample spans 500,000 to 700,000 distinct CDR3 sequences, roughly 6.6% being singletons. Trimming removed 5 bases at V and 4 bases at J, with 14 bases between. Germline values: CDR1 KGHDR, CDR2 SFDVKD. The CDR3 totals 16 residues. Study outcomes and limitations: For monozygotic twins, models underestimated out-of-frame TCR alpha sharing. Rather than following the same donors, the conclusions depended on cross-sectional statistical analysis.

The data were also submitted as part of a second study, on yellow fever vaccine responses in identical twins.

This receptor was identified in a woman aged 18 to 35 in good health. The V gene is TRBV24-1, the J gene TRBJ1-6, with no clear D. Sample: PBMCs. The CDR3 DNA follows: TGTGCCACCAGTGTCTTAGGGCAGAAATATAATTCACCCCTCCACTTT. Its protein is CATSVLGQKYNSPLHF.